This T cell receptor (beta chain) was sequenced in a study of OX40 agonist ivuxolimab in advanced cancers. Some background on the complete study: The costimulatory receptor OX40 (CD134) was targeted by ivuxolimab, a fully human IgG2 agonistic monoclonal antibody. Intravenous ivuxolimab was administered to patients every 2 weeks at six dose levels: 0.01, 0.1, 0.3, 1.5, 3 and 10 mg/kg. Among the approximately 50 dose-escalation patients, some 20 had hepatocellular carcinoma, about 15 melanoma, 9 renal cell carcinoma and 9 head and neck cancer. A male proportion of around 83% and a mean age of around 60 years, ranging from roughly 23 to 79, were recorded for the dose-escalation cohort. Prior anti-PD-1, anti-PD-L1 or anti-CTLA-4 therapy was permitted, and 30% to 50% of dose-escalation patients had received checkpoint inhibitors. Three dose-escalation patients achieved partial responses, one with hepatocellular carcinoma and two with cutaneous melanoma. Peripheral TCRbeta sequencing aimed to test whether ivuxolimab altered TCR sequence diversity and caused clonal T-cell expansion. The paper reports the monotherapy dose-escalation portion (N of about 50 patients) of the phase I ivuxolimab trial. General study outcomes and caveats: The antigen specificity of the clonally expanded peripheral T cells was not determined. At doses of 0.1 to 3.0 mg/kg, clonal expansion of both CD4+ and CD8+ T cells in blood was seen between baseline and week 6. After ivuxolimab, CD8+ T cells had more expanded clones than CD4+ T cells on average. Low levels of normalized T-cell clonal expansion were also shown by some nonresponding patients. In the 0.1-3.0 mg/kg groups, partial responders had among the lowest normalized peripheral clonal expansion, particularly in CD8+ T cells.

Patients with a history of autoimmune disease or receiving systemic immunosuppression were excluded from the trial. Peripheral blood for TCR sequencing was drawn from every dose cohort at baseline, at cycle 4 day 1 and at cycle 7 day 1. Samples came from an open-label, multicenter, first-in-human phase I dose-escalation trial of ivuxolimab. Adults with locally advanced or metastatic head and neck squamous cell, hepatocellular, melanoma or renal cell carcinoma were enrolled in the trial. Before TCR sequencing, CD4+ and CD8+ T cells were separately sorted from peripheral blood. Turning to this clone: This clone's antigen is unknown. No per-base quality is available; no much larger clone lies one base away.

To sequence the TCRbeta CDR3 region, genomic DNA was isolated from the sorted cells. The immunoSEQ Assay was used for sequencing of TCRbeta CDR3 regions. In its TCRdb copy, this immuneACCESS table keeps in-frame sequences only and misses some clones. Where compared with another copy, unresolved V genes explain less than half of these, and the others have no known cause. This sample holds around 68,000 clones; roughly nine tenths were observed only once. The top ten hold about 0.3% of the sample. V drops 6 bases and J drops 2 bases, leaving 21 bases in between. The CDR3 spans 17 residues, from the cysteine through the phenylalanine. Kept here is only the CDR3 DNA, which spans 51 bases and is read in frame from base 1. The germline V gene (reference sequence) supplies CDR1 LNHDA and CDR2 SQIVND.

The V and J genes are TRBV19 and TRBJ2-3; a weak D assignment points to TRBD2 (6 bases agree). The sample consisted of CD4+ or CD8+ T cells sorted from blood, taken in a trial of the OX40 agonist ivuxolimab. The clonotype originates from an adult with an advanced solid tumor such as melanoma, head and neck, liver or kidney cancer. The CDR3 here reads CASRGLMGGRNTDTQYF. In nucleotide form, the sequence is TGTGCCAGTAGGGGGCTAATGGGAGGACGAAACACAGATACGCAGTATTTT.